These 27 T cell receptor beta chains share one sample of origin, sequenced in a study of blood T cell repertoires in COVID-19. Assay used: immunoSEQ multiplex PCR; TCRdb lists only in-frame clones, some missing. The repertoire holds about 380,000 clones, with around 90% as singletons. The sample was PBMCs or T cells enriched from blood (not recorded which). The source of these receptors is a woman aged 18-30 years who had recovered from COVID-19.

V is TRBV6-2 or TRBV6-3 and J is TRBJ1-6, with D possibly matching TRBD1 (5 bases). The germline V gene has CDR1 MNHEY and CDR2 SVGEGT. The CDR3 has 17 amino acids. Trimming shortened V by 5 bases and J by 0 bases, and 14 bases separated the two germline ends. The DNA for the CDR3 is TGTGCCAGCAGTCCCCCTCGGCAGGGCTCCTATAATTCACCCCTCCACTTT. It encodes CASSPPRQGSYNSPLHF.

This chain joins TRBV7-2 and TRBJ2-1; TRBD1 agrees at 9 bases. The trim removed 2 bases at V and 5 bases at J, leaving 4 bases unmatched. Germline V gene lookup returns CDR1 SGHTA and CDR2 FQGNSA. There are 15 residues in the CDR3. CDR3 in amino acids: CASSLKQGADNEQFF. CDR3 in DNA: TGTGCCAGCAGCTTAAAACAGGGGGCGGACAATGAGCAGTTCTTC. Drawing the rest from reference TRBV7-2 and TRBJ2-1, the complete variable domain is GAGVSQSPSNKVTEKGKDVELRCDPISGHTALYWYRQSLGQGLEFLIYFQGNSAPDKSGLPSDRFSAERTGGSVSTLTIQRTQQEDSAVYLCASSLKQGADNEQFFGPGTRLTVL.

This CDR3 is CASGPLGAMFF. For the CDR3, the DNA is TGTGCCAGCGGGCCTCTGGGGGCTATGTTTTTT. The chain carries TRBV2 and TRBJ1-4; TRBD1 is a possible D gene (6 bases). Trimming stripped 8 bases from V and 15 bases from J, with 16 bases between. This CDR3 has 11 amino acids. Germline assignment: CDR1 SNHLY and CDR2 FYNNEI.

This clone is a singleton in its sample. V and J are TRBV5-4 and TRBJ1-1; 8 bases align to TRBD1. V was clipped by 0 bases and J by 1 base; unmatched bases: 14. CDR1 is SGHNT, CDR2 YYREEE, per germline (reference sequence). The length of the CDR3 is 19 residues. The CDR3 is CASSLGTGRILTGNTEAFF. CDR3 DNA sequence: TGTGCCAGCAGCTTGGGGACAGGGAGGATATTGACGGGGAACACTGAAGCTTTCTTT.

The table lists this clone with a few counts. The chain couples TRBV9 to TRBJ1-4; D is undetermined. Germline CDR1 SGDLS, CDR2 YYNGEE. The CDR3 totals 15 residues. The V gene lost 0 bases and the J gene lost 5 bases, with 11 bases spanning the gap. CDR3 sequence reads: CASSVDYGGNEKLFF. The CDR3 DNA sequence: TGTGCCAGCAGCGTAGATTACGGAGGGAATGAAAAACTGTTTTTT.

The rearrangement joins TRBV2 to TRBJ1-1, with 7 bases aligning to TRBD1. Germline lookup yields CDR1 SNHLY and CDR2 FYNNEI. CDR3 length: 20 residues. V was clipped by 6 bases and J by 1 base; unmatched bases: 23. CDR3 region: CASRPLPQRDREFWNTEAFF. Here the CDR3 DNA reads TGTGCCAGCAGACCCCTCCCTCAGAGAGACAGGGAATTCTGGAACACTGAAGCTTTCTTT. The full variable domain, its missing parts supplied by reference TRBV2 and TRBJ1-1, is EPEVTQTPSHQVTQMGQEVILRCVPISNHLYFYWYRQILGQKVEFLVSFYNNEISEKSEIFDDQFSVERPDGSNFTLKIRSTKLEDSAMYFCASRPLPQRDREFWNTEAFFGQGTRLTVV.

The gene calls are TRBV2 and TRBJ1-5; TRBD1 is a possible D gene (5 bases). Per germline, CDR1 SNHLY and CDR2 FYNNEI. The germline V and J ends were trimmed by 4 bases and 6 bases, with 10 bases remaining between them. The CDR3 runs to 13 residues. CDR3: CASSVDSFQPQHF. CDR3 DNA sequence: TGTGCCAGCAGTGTTGACAGTTTTCAGCCCCAGCATTTT.

V and J are TRBV6-5 and TRBJ2-1; D is unresolved. Per the germline V gene, CDR1 is MNHEY and CDR2 is SVGAGI. The CDR3 sequence is 14 residues long. Trimming pared 3 bases from V and 0 bases from J, leaving 6 bases between. The DNA of the CDR3 is TGTGCCAGCAGTTATTCCCGCTCCTACAATGAGCAGTTCTTC. This translates into CASSYSRSYNEQFF.

The V call is TRBV9, the J call TRBJ2-1; TRBD1 agrees at 11 bases. The ends lost 2 bases at V and 3 bases at J; junction bases unmatched: 1. The CDR3 length is 15 residues. Germline assignment: CDR1 SGDLS and CDR2 YYNGEE. CDR3 coding DNA: TGTGCCAGCAGCGTGGGACAGGGGGACTACAATGAGCAGTTCTTC. It yields the protein CASSVGQGDYNEQFF.

In DNA form, the CDR3 reads TGCGCCAGCAGTGAGTGGGGTAGGACAGGGGGCGGGCGATGGAACACTGAAGCTTTCTTT. Translating it yields CASSEWGRTGGGRWNTEAFF. The chain links TRBV10-2 to TRBJ1-1; 11 positions agree with TRBD1. Germline V gene sequence: CDR1 WSHSY, CDR2 SAAADI. J was trimmed by 1 base and V by 1 base; bases with no gene match: 14. CDR3 length: 20 amino acids.

This rearrangement joins TRBV9 to TRBJ1-2, with D tentatively TRBD1 (6 bases). CDR3 length: 13 amino acids. Germline V gene sequence: CDR1 SGDLS, CDR2 YYNGEE. With 3 bases removed from V and 6 bases from J, the gap between germline ends came to 12 bases. DNA of the CDR3: TGTGCCAGCAGCGCAATACAGGGTCATGGCTACACCTTC. This encodes CASSAIQGHGYTF.

The chain combines TRBV5-1 with TRBJ1-2, with 9 bases aligning to TRBD1. CDR3 length: 14 amino acids. CDR1 and CDR2 from the germline V gene are SGHRS and YFSETQ. V trimming: 3 bases; J trimming: 7 bases; junction bases outside the gene matches: 7. The CDR3 sequence: CASSSQGAHAGYTF. DNA for the CDR3: TGCGCCAGCAGCTCACAGGGGGCTCACGCTGGCTACACCTTC.

This rearrangement joins TRBV19 to TRBJ2-1, with TRBD2 as a possible D gene (7 bases). Germline V lookup: CDR1 LNHDA, CDR2 SQIVND (reference sequence). Trimming left V 6 bases short and J 8 bases short, with 14 bases between. The CDR3 has 13 residues. The CDR3 DNA follows: TGTGCCAGTAGACGGGGGGCCCGCGATGAGCAGTTCTTC. Amino acids: CASRRGARDEQFF. Full variable domain (missing parts from reference TRBV19 and TRBJ2-1): DGGITQSPKYLFRKEGQNVTLSCEQNLNHDAMYWYRQDPGQGLRLIYYSQIVNDFQKGDIAEGYSVSREKKESFPLTVTSAQKNPTAFYLCASRRGARDEQFFGPGTRLTVL.

This chain links TRBV7-2 with TRBJ1-5; maybe TRBD1 (6 bases). V lost 2 bases to trimming and J lost 1 base, with 12 bases between them. Germline V gives CDR1 SGHTA, CDR2 FQGNSA. The CDR3 loop spans 16 amino acids. The CDR3 DNA reads TGTGCCAGCAGCTTATTTGGGGGCAACAGCAATCAGCCCCAGCATTTT. Translation gives CASSLFGGNSNQPQHF.

The CDR3 DNA is TGTGCCAGCGCCAAACAGGTTATCTCCGTTGGGGTCGAGCAGTACTTC. Amino acids: CASAKQVISVGVEQYF. The chain uses TRBV2 and TRBJ2-7, with D possibly TRBD1 on 5 matching bases. CDR3 size: 16 residues. Germline CDR1 is SNHLY and CDR2 is FYNNEI. V lost 8 bases to trimming and J lost 6 bases, with 26 bases between them.

J is TRBJ2-5 and V is TRBV7-2; TRBD1 is a possible D gene (5 bases). The CDR3 contains 14 residues. Germline V gene lookup returns CDR1 SGHTA and CDR2 FQGNSA. Trimming removed 2 bases from V and 1 base from J, with 8 bases in between. Here the CDR3 DNA reads TGTGCCAGCAGCTTAAACACAGGCCAAGAGACCCAGTACTTC. It is translated as CASSLNTGQETQYF.

The gene calls are TRBV5-4 and TRBJ2-7; TRBD1 agrees at 9 bases. The ends lost 4 bases at V and 6 bases at J; junction bases unmatched: 11. Germline V CDR1 and CDR2: SGHNT, YYREEE (reference sequence). The CDR3 consists of 15 residues. The CDR3 DNA is TGTGCCAGCAGCGGAAGACCGGGACAGGGATTCGAGCAGTACTTC. Its protein product is CASSGRPGQGFEQYF.

The gene calls are TRBV4-2 and TRBJ1-2, with 9 bases aligning to TRBD1. V dropped 0 bases and J dropped 4; count of bases not matched to a gene: 12. The length of the CDR3 is 18 residues. Looked up from germline, CDR1 is LGHNA and CDR2 is YNFKEQ. The CDR3 bases are TGTGCCAGCAGCCAAGATCGTAGTTGGGAGGACAGGGGCTATGGCTACACCTTC. Protein sequence: CASSQDRSWEDRGYGYTF.

The chain couples TRBV5-1 to TRBJ1-1; no definite D call. The CDR3 runs 15 residues. CDR1 is SGHRS and CDR2 is YFSETQ in the germline V gene. V was clipped by 0 bases and J by 3 bases, with 12 bases between them. The CDR3 coding sequence is TGCGCCAGCAGCTTGGTGGCGGGTAAGGACACTGAAGCTTTCTTT. It is translated as CASSLVAGKDTEAFF.

V is TRBV7-9 and J is TRBJ1-2; 8 bases line up with TRBD1. The ends lost 4 bases at V and 5 bases at J; junction bases unmatched: 6. In germline, CDR1 is SEHNR, CDR2 FQNEAQ (reference sequence). CDR3 length: 14 residues. CDR3 in DNA: TGTGCCAGCAGCTCTATCGACAGGGGTTATGGCTACACCTTC. Its translation: CASSSIDRGYGYTF.

The chain recombines TRBV7-6 with TRBJ1-1, with no clear D. Trimming took 0 bases from V and 1 from J, leaving 15 bases between them. Germline CDR1 reads SGHVS; CDR2 reads FNYEAQ. The CDR3 extends over 17 amino acids. The CDR3 DNA sequence: TGTGCCAGCAGCTTAGCGCTTAGAGGCCTAGCGAACACTGAAGCTTTCTTT. Translating it yields CASSLALRGLANTEAFF.

This chain links TRBV7-3 with TRBJ1-1; D call uncertain. CDR1 is SGHTA, CDR2 FQGTGA, per germline. Trimming pared 5 bases from V and 10 bases from J, leaving 14 bases between. The CDR3 has 12 amino acids. The CDR3 region is CASSADSRRAFF. DNA of the CDR3: TGTGCCAGCAGCGCAGATTCACGGAGAGCTTTCTTT.

The J gene is TRBJ2-7, the V gene TRBV4-1; 10 bases match TRBD1. V lost 4 bases and J lost 6; bases outside the gene matches: 12. Germline V CDR1 and CDR2: MGHRA, YSYEKL. The CDR3 sequence is 16 residues long. The CDR3 DNA reads TGCGCCAGCAGCCGAGGGGACAGGGGAATGCAAGTCGAGCAGTACTTC. This gives the protein CASSRGDRGMQVEQYF.

CDR3 sequence (DNA): TGCGCCAGCAGCCAAGGACAGGGGGCCAGCTCCTACGAGCAGTACTTC. This translates into CASSQGQGASSYEQYF. The chain couples TRBV4-1 to TRBJ2-7; 10 bases line up with TRBD1. The CDR3 runs to 16 residues. Per germline, CDR1 MGHRA and CDR2 YSYEKL. V lost 1 base, J lost 0 bases, and 3 bases stayed unmatched.

V and J are TRBV2 and TRBJ1-4; 7 bases match TRBD1. In germline, CDR1 is SNHLY, CDR2 FYNNEI. The V gene end was trimmed by 3 bases and the J gene end by 8 bases; junction bases not matched to a gene: 6. The CDR3 loop spans 14 amino acids. CDR3 region: CASSDRTGNEKLFF. In nucleotides, the CDR3 is TGTGCCAGCAGTGACAGGACAGGAAACGAAAAACTGTTTTTT.

This rearrangement joins TRBV2 to TRBJ1-1; possibly TRBD1 for D (5 bases). CDR1 and CDR2 (germline): SNHLY, FYNNEI. V lost 7 bases and J lost 5, with 17 bases in between. The CDR3 runs to 14 residues. CDR3: CASNQAQGRTEAFF. The CDR3 bases are TGTGCCAGCAATCAGGCCCAGGGCCGGACTGAAGCTTTCTTT.

This rearrangement joins TRBV19 to TRBJ2-6; tentative D call: TRBD1 (6 bases). CDR3 length: 15 amino acids. Trimming left V 7 bases short and J 0 bases short, with 10 bases between. From germline, CDR1 is LNHDA and CDR2 SQIVND (reference sequence). The DNA for the CDR3 is TGTGCCAGTAATAGGGGGACCTCTGGGGCCAACGTCCTGACTTTC. Protein: CASNRGTSGANVLTF.